The 20 T cell receptor beta chains given below trace back to one sample, sequenced in a study of T cell responses to AZD1222 COVID-19 vaccine. Sequencing was performed with immunoSEQ multiplex PCR; in TCRdb, only in-frame clones are kept and a portion is missing. The sample includes about 84,000 clones, approximately 83% of them seen just once. The material was peripheral blood, obtained 28 days after the second AZD1222 dose. These TCRs come from an adult who received the AZD1222 COVID-19 vaccine.

The chain uses TRBV29-1 and TRBJ2-3; 10 nucleotides line up with TRBD2. The CDR3 is 15 residues long. Germline loops: CDR1 SQVTM, CDR2 ANQGSEA. Germline trimming cut 7 bases from V and 1 base from J; bases unmatched to any gene: 8. The CDR3 sequence is CSAGGGLAGTDTQYF. Written as DNA, the CDR3 is TGCAGCGCCGGCGGAGGACTAGCGGGCACAGATACGCAGTATTTT.

The chain combines TRBV7-9 with TRBJ1-1; the D gene is possibly TRBD1 (6 bases). Germline CDR1 SEHNR, CDR2 FQNEAQ (reference sequence). This CDR3 spans 15 amino acids. The V end was cut by 5 bases, the J end by 4 bases, with 17 bases between. CDR3 coding DNA: TGTGCCAGCAGCCCCGTCGACTCCAGGGGCACTGAAGCTTTCTTT. Translating it yields CASSPVDSRGTEAFF.

This sequence joins TRBV5-8 and TRBJ1-1; D not certain. The CDR3 sequence is 15 residues long. Trimming shortened V by 0 bases and J by 1 base, and 10 bases separated the two germline ends. Germline CDR1 reads SGHTS; CDR2 reads YDEGEE. CDR3 loop: CASSLAPTPNTEAFF. CDR3 coding DNA: TGTGCCAGCAGCTTGGCCCCGACTCCGAACACTGAAGCTTTCTTT.

A note on this clone: The junction shows a germline mismatch at one end, possibly a read error. The chain links TRBV18 to TRBJ1-2; possibly TRBD1 for D (5 bases). The CDR3 has 16 residues. The germline gives CDR1 KGHSH, CDR2 LQKENI. The CDR3 is CASSPPRTLGTYRYTF. As DNA, the CDR3 is TGTGCCAGCTCACCACCGAGGACACTGGGGACCTATCGCTACACCTTC.

The rearrangement uses TRBV6-5 and TRBJ1-2, with a possible D match to TRBD1 (5 bases). The CDR3 is 15 residues long. Germline V gives CDR1 MNHEY, CDR2 SVGAGI. Trimming cost V 2 bases and J 5 bases, with 15 bases left between them. Here the CDR3 reads CASSYMGRERYGYTF. CDR3 nucleotide sequence: TGTGCCAGCAGTTACATGGGACGGGAGCGGTATGGCTACACCTTC.

As regards this clone: The same CDR3 also results from other DNA sequences found in this sample. This sequence joins TRBV7-9 and TRBJ1-1, with D unresolved. V dropped 1 base and J dropped 4 bases, with 10 bases sitting between them. Germline values: CDR1 SEHNR, CDR2 FQNEAQ (reference sequence). The CDR3 loop spans 14 amino acids. CDR3 loop: CASSLGGFGTEAFF. CDR3 coding DNA: TGTGCCAGCAGCTTAGGGGGTTTCGGCACTGAAGCTTTCTTT.

This clone was picked up one time. The rearrangement uses TRBV27 and TRBJ1-5; unclear D gene. This CDR3 has 16 residues. Germline V gene sequence: CDR1 MNHEY, CDR2 SMNVEV (reference sequence). V lost 5 bases and J 0 bases, leaving 14 bases between the germline ends. The CDR3 nucleotides are TGTGCCAGCAGTCTTAGGACCCCGTATAGCAATCAGCCCCAGCATTTT. Residues: CASSLRTPYSNQPQHF.

The gene calls are TRBV10-3 and TRBJ1-5; D call uncertain. CDR1 ENHRY and CDR2 SYGVKD come from the germline V gene. The CDR3 contains 15 residues. Trimming cost V 3 bases and J 6 bases, with 15 bases left between them. CDR3 protein: CAISEGLNSAQPQHF. The DNA for the CDR3 is TGTGCCATCAGTGAAGGACTAAATTCTGCTCAGCCCCAGCATTTT.

The chain carries TRBV7-2 and TRBJ1-5, with 8 bases matching TRBD1. This CDR3 is 14 amino acids long. With 5 bases clipped from V and 2 bases from J, the junction kept 2 bases outside the gene matches. Looked up from germline, CDR1 is SGHTA and CDR2 is FQGNSA. The CDR3, as DNA: TGTGCCAGCAGCCCGGACAGGGGCAATCAGCCCCAGCATTTT. Its protein product is CASSPDRGNQPQHF.

Only one count was recorded for this clone. The chain carries TRBV28 and TRBJ1-5; a weak D match, TRBD1 (5 bases). CDR3 length equals 14 residues. Germline lookup yields CDR1 MDHEN and CDR2 SYDVKM. V was clipped by 7 bases and J by 1 base, with 11 bases between them. CDR3 nucleotide sequence: TGTGCCAGCAACCAGGGCGGGAGCAATCAGCCCCAGCATTTT. Its protein is CASNQGGSNQPQHF.

V gene TRBV19 combines with J gene TRBJ1-2, with a possible D match to TRBD1 (5 bases). Germline values: CDR1 LNHDA, CDR2 SQIVND (reference sequence). The ends were cut back, 5 bases at V and 2 bases at J, with 15 bases in the middle. This CDR3 is 15 amino acids long. The CDR3 sequence: CASSVSPGANYGYTF. CDR3 in DNA: TGTGCCAGTAGTGTGAGTCCCGGGGCAAACTATGGCTACACCTTC.

This chain joins TRBV7-8 and TRBJ2-3; 7 bases are a match to TRBD1. This CDR3 region has 13 residues. The V segment lost 5 bases and the J segment 4 bases; nucleotides outside the gene matches: 3. Looked up from germline, CDR1 is SGHVS and CDR2 is FQNEAQ. CDR3 DNA: TGTGCCAGCAGCCAAGACAGGGCAGATACGCAGTATTTT. It is translated as CASSQDRADTQYF. Full variable domain (outside the CDR3, taken from reference TRBV7-8 and TRBJ2-3): GAGVSQSPRYKVAKRGQDVALRCDPISGHVSLFWYQQALGQGPEFLTYFQNEAQLDKSGLPSDRFFAERPEGSVSTLKIQRTQQEDSAVYLCASSQDRADTQYFGPGTRLTVL.

The chain employs TRBV5-6 and TRBJ2-7, with TRBD2 matching over 7 bases. The CDR3 has 19 amino acids. V was clipped by 0 bases and J by 0 bases; unmatched bases: 15. The germline V gene encodes CDR1 SGHDT and CDR2 YYEEEE. CDR3 region: CASSLEPAGSPRSSYEQYF. The CDR3 DNA is TGTGCCAGCAGCTTGGAACCAGCGGGATCCCCCCGGAGCTCCTACGAGCAGTACTTC.

The chain joins TRBV4-3 to TRBJ1-5; maybe TRBD1 (6 bases). The CDR3 covers 16 residues. V lost 0 bases to trimming and J lost 6 bases, with 15 bases between them. CDR1 and CDR2 from the germline V gene are LGHNA and YSLEER. The CDR3 spells CASSQDPLWGAQPQHF. The DNA of the CDR3 is TGCGCCAGCAGCCAAGACCCCCTGTGGGGGGCTCAGCCCCAGCATTTT.

The chain couples TRBV11-3 to TRBJ2-7, with a tentative D call TRBD1 (6 bases). The CDR3 has 14 residues. The V gene's germline CDR1 is SGHNT and CDR2 YENEEA. Between the trimmed V and J ends, which lost 5 bases and 3 bases, there was a span of 14 bases. The CDR3 nucleotides read TGTGCCAGCAGCCAAGCGGCAGGGGTCTACGAGCAGTACTTC. This codes for CASSQAAGVYEQYF.

The V call is TRBV27, the J call TRBJ1-2; 9 bases fit TRBD1. Trimming cost V 5 bases and J 7 bases; bases outside gene matches: 2. This CDR3 is 12 amino acids long. From germline, CDR1 is MNHEY and CDR2 SMNVEV (reference sequence). The CDR3 nucleotides are TGTGCCAGCAGTAGGACAGGGGCTGGCTACACCTTC. It yields the protein CASSRTGAGYTF.

The chain employs TRBV28 and TRBJ2-7; 12 nucleotides align to TRBD2. V was clipped by 3 bases and J by 7 bases; unmatched bases: 7. Looked up from germline, CDR1 is MDHEN and CDR2 is SYDVKM. The CDR3 runs 15 residues. CDR3 residues: CASSFLAGGPREQYF. CDR3 in DNA: TGTGCCAGCAGTTTCCTAGCGGGAGGGCCTCGGGAGCAGTACTTC.

The chain uses TRBV4-1 and TRBJ2-1; D unresolved. Germline values: CDR1 MGHRA, CDR2 YSYEKL. V lost 5 bases, J lost 3 bases, and 14 bases lay in between. The CDR3 consists of 15 residues. The chain's CDR3 is CASSGSWAVYNEQFF. In DNA form, the CDR3 reads TGCGCCAGCAGCGGGTCGTGGGCGGTCTACAATGAGCAGTTCTTC.

This clone was observed a single time. The V call is TRBV20-1, the J call TRBJ1-3, with D uncertain. Germline V lookup: CDR1 DFQATT, CDR2 SNEGSKA (reference sequence). The germline V and J ends were trimmed by 3 bases and 3 bases, with 12 bases remaining between them. This CDR3 has 14 residues. CDR3 sequence (DNA): TGCAGTGCTAGTCTGAGGGAACTTGGAAACACCATATATTTT. As protein: CSASLRELGNTIYF.

The chain links TRBV11-2 to TRBJ2-3; D tentatively reads TRBD1 or TRBD2 (5 bases each). The CDR3 runs 18 residues. V was clipped by 5 bases and J by 0 bases, with 21 bases between them. From germline, CDR1 is SGHAT and CDR2 FQNNGV. The CDR3 DNA reads as TGTGCCAGCAGCCTCCGGGTCGGGGCGCACTCTAGCACAGATACGCAGTATTTT. This translates into CASSLRVGAHSSTDTQYF. The whole variable domain, remainder taken from reference TRBV11-2 and TRBJ2-3, is EAGVAQSPRYKIIEKRQSVAFWCNPISGHATLYWYQQILGQGPKLLIQFQNNGVVDDSQLPKDRFSAERLKGVDSTLKIQPAKLEDSAVYLCASSLRVGAHSSTDTQYFGPGTRLTVL.